This T cell receptor beta chain stems from a study of cytomegalovirus exposure and HLA in healthy donors. Findings of the study overall: In an earlier analysis, in some 540 donors, most V segments appeared productive either ~90% or ~30% of the time.

V lost 1 base to trimming and J lost 0 bases; unmatched junction nucleotides: 11. The germline gives CDR1 SGHTA, CDR2 FQGNSA. CDR3 size: 18 residues. Notes on this clone: The antigen remains unidentified.

The primer mix had 60 Vbeta and 13 Jbeta primers. The assay was immunoSEQ multiplex PCR, and TCRdb's table has in-frame clones only and misses some. Of about 160,000 clones in the sample, 81% were seen once. Sequences were obtained from PBMCs. The chain uses TRBV7-2 and TRBJ2-7, with TRBD1 matching 8 bases. The source is a man between 50 and 59 years old in good health and CMV-seropositive. In nucleotides, the CDR3 is TGTGCCAGCAGCTTAGAAAAGGACAGGGTCCCTTTCTCCTACGAGCAGTACTTC. It encodes CASSLEKDRVPFSYEQYF.